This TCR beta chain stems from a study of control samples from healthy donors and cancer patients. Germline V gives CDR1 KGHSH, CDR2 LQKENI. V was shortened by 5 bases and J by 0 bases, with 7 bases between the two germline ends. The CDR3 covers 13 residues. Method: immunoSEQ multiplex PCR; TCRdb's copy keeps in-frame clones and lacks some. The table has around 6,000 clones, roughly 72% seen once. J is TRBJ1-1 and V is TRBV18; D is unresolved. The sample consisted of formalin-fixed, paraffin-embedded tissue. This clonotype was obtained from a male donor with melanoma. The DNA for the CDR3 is TGTGCCAGCTCATTACAGATGAACACTGAAGCTTTCTTT. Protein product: CASSLQMNTEAFF.